The subject of this entry is one T cell receptor beta chain. Germline-derived CDR1 and CDR2 are DFQATT and SNEGSKA (reference sequence). V lost 4 bases to trimming and J lost 14 bases, with 20 bases between them. The CDR3 is 13 amino acids. The entry originates in a study of T-cell reconstitution after alpha-beta-depleted transplantation in children. During its preparation, the TCRbeta library received unique molecular identifiers. Each CDR3 protein is one row after TCRdb ran MiXCR on the PCR reads. The sample holds 120,000 to 150,000 distinct CDR3 sequences, roughly 8.8% seen once. The material sequenced was PBMCs, mostly from graft donor cells, taken 180 days after TCRalphabeta/CD19-depleted stem cell transplant. The TCR sequence derives from a female patient aged 2-15 years who had a stem cell transplant for congenital amegakaryocytic thrombocytopenia, so the T cells may come from the graft donor. The chain couples TRBV20-1 to TRBJ1-4; TRBD1 is a possible D gene (5 bases). The CDR3 nucleotides are TGCAGTGCTAAGGGGTTCGGGCACAATTTTCTGTTTTTT. This translates into CSAKGFGHNFLFF.